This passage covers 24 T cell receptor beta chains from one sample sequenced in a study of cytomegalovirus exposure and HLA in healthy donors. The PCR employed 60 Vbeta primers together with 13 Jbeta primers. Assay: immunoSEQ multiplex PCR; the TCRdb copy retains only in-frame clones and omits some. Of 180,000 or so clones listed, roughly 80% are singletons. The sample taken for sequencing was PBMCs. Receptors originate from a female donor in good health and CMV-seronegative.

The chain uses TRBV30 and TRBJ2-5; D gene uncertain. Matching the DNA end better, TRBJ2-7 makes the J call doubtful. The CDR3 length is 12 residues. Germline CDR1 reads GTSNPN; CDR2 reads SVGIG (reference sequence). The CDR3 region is CAWSVGEYEQYF. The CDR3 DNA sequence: TGTGCCTGGAGTGTAGGAGAATACGAGCAGTACTTC.

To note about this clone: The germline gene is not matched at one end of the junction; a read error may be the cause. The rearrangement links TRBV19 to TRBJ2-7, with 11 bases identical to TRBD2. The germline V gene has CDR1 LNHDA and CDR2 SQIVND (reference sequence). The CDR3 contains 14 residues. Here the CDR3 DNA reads TGTGCCAGTAGTTTACTACTAGCGGGAGAGTTTACTTTCTTC. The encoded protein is CASSLLLAGEFTFF.

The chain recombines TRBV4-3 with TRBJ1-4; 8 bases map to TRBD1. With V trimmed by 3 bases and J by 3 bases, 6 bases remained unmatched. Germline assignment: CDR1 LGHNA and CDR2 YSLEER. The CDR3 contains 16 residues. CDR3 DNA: TGCGCCAGCAGCCATAAGGCGACAGGGGCTAATGAAAAACTGTTTTTT. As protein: CASSHKATGANEKLFF.

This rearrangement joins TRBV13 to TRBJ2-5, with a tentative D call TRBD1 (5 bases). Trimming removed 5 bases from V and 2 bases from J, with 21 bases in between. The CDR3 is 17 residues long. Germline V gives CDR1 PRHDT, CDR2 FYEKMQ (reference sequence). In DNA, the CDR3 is TGTGCCAGCAGCACCCCGCCCGGTTGGGGCTTTCAAGAGACCCAGTACTTC. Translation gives CASSTPPGWGFQETQYF.

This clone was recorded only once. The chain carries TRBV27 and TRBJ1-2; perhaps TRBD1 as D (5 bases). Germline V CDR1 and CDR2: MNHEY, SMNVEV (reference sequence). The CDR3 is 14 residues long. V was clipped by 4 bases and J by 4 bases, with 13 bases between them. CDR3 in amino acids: CASSSREGLYGYTF. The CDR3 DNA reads TGTGCCAGCAGTTCCAGAGAGGGACTCTATGGCTACACCTTC.

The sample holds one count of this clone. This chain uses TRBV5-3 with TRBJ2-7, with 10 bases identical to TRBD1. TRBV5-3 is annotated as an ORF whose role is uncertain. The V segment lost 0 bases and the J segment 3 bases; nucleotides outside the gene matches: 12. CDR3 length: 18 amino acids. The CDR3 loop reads CARSLGEIWDRGVYEQYF. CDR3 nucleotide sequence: TGTGCCAGAAGCTTGGGGGAGATTTGGGACAGGGGTGTCTACGAGCAGTACTTC.

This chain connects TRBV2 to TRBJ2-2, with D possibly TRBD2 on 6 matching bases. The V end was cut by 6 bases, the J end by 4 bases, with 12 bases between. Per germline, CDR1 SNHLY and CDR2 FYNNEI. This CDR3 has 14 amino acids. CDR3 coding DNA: TGTGCCAGCAGGGCCCTAGCGTCCACCGGGGAGCTGTTTTTT. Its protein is CASRALASTGELFF.

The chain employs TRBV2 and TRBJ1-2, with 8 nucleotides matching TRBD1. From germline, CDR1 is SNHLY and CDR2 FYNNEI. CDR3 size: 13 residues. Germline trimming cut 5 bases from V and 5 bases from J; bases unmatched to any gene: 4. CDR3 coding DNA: TGTGCCAGCAGTAGGACAGGGAAGTATGGCTACACCTTC. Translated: CASSRTGKYGYTF.

CDR3 in DNA: TGTGCCTGGAGTCCGGATCAGGGCTACGAGCAGTACTTC. Protein sequence: CAWSPDQGYEQYF. V is TRBV30 and J is TRBJ2-5, with a weak D call TRBD1 (5 bases). Gene TRBJ2-7 matches the end of the DNA better, so the J call may be wrong. The CDR3 has 13 amino acids. Germline lookup yields CDR1 GTSNPN and CDR2 SVGIG (reference sequence).

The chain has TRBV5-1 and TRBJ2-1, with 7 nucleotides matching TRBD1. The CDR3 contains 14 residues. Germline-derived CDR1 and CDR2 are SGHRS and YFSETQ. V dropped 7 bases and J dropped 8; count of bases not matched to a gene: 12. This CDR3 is CASGRDRQFDEQFF. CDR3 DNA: TGCGCCAGCGGCCGGGACAGACAGTTCGATGAGCAGTTCTTC.

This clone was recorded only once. CDR3 bases: TGTGCCAGCAGCCATGAAATGATGAGCTACACTGAAGCTTTCTTT. As protein: CASSHEMMSYTEAFF. This sequence joins TRBV14 and TRBJ1-1; D is uncertain. The CDR3 totals 15 residues. Germline CDR1 and CDR2: SGHDN and FVKESK. Trimming cost V 3 bases and J 3 bases, with 14 bases left between them. Variable domain in full (rest from reference TRBV14 and TRBJ1-1): EAGVTQFPSHSVIEKGQTVTLRCDPISGHDNLYWYRRVMGKEIKFLLHFVKESKQDESGMPNNRFLAERTGGTYSTLKVQPAELEDSGVYFCASSHEMMSYTEAFFGQGTRLTVV.

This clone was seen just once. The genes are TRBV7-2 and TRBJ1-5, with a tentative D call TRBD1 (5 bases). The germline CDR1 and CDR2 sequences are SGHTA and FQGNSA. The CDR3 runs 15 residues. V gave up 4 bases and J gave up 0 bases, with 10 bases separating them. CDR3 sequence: CASSSGGGSNQPQHF. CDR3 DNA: TGTGCCAGCAGCTCCGGGGGTGGTAGCAATCAGCCCCAGCATTTT.

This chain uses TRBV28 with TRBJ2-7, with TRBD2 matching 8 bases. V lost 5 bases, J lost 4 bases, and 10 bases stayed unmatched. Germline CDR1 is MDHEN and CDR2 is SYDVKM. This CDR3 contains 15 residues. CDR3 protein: CASSAAPGLEYEQYF. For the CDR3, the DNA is TGTGCCAGCAGTGCCGCTCCGGGACTAGAGTACGAGCAGTACTTC.

The CDR3 DNA reads TGTGCCAGTAGTATAAAGAGGGAGATCAGCAATCAGCCCCAGCATTTT. Translating it yields CASSIKREISNQPQHF. The chain recombines TRBV19 with TRBJ1-5; D is unclear. V lost 2 bases and J 1 base, leaving 12 bases between the germline ends. The CDR3 totals 16 residues. CDR1 LNHDA and CDR2 SQIVND come from the germline V gene (reference sequence).

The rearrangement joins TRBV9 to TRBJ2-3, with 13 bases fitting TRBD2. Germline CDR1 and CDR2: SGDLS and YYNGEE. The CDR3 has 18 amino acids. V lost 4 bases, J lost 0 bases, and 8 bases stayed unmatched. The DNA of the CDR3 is TGTGCCAGCAGCTTATCGGGACTAGCGGGGTCTAGCACAGATACGCAGTATTTT. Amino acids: CASSLSGLAGSSTDTQYF.

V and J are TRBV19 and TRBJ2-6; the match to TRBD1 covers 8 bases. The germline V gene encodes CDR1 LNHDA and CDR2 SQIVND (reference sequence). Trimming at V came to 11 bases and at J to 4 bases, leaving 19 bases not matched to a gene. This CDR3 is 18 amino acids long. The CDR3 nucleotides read TGTGCCTCGACGAACGTAGGTCAGGGGGCGCAAGGGGCCAACGTCCTGACTTTC. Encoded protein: CASTNVGQGAQGANVLTF.

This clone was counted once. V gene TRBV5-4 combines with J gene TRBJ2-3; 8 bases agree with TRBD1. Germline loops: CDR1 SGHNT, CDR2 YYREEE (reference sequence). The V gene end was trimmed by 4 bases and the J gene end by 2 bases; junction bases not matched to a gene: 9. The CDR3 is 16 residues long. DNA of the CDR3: TGTGCCAGCAGCCCCCCCGGGACAGGCCCCACAGATACGCAGTATTTT. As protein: CASSPPGTGPTDTQYF.

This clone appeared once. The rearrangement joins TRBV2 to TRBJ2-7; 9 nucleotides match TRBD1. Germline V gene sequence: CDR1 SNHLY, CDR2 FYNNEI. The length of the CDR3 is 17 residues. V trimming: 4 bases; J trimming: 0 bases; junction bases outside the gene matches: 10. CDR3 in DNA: TGTGCCAGCAGTGGGGACAGGGAAGCGGGGCGCTCCTACGAGCAGTACTTC. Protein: CASSGDREAGRSYEQYF.

The CDR3 DNA sequence: TGTGCCTGGAGCCCCCCGGGGACAGGGGGAAACACCATATATTTT. Residues: CAWSPPGTGGNTIYF. The V call is TRBV30, the J call TRBJ1-3; 9 bases fit TRBD1. The CDR3 is 15 amino acids. V lost 3 bases, J lost 4 bases, and 7 bases stayed unmatched. CDR1 is GTSNPN, CDR2 SVGIG, per germline (reference sequence).

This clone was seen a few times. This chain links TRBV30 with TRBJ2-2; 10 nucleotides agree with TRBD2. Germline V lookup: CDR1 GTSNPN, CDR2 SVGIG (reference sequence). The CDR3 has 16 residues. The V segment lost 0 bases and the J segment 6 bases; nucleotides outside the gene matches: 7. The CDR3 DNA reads TGTGCCTGGAGTGTCTTAGCGGGAGGTTACGCCGGGGAGCTGTTTTTT. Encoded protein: CAWSVLAGGYAGELFF.

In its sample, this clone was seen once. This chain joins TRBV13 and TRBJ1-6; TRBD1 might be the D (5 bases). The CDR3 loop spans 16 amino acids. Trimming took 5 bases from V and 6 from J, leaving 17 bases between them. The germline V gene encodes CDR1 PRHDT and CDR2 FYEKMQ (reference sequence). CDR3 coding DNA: TGTGCCAGCAGCCCGATAGGGGAACGGGCTAATTCACCCCTCCACTTT. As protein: CASSPIGERANSPLHF.

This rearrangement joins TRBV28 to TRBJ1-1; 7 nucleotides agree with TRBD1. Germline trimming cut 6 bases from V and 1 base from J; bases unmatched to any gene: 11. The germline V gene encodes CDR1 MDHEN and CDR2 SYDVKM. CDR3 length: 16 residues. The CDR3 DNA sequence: TGTGCCAGCAGCACAGGGGATCCGTGGTCGAACACTGAAGCTTTCTTT. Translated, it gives CASSTGDPWSNTEAFF.

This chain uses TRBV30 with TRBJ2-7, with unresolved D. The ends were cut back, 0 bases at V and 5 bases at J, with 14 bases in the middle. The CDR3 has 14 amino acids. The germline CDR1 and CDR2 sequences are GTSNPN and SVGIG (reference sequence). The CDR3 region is CAWSVPWAFDEQYF. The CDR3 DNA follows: TGTGCCTGGAGTGTACCGTGGGCTTTCGACGAGCAGTACTTC. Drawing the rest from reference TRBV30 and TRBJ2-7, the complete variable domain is SQTIHQWPATLVQPVGSPLSLECTVEGTSNPNLYWYRQAAGRGLQLLFYSVGIGQISSEVPQNLSASRPQDRQFILSSKKLLLSDSGFYLCAWSVPWAFDEQYFGPGTRLTVT.

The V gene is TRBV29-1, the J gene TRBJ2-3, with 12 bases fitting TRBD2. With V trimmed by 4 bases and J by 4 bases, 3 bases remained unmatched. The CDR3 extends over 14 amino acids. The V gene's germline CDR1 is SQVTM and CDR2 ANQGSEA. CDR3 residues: CSVASGGASDTQYF. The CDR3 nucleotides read TGCAGCGTTGCTAGCGGGGGGGCCTCAGATACGCAGTATTTT.